These 18 T cell receptor beta chains came from one sample sequenced in a study of memory CD8 T cells in hepatitis C reinfection (dated by TCRdb to the late 2010s). Libraries were constructed by the immunoSEQ multiplex PCR assay. The clones in this table, taken by TCRdb from immuneACCESS, are in-frame only. Not every clone is retained; where verified, under half of the shortfall comes from an unresolved V gene, and the cause of the rest is unknown. The sample table holds some 44,000 clones, of which nearly 90% were seen once. The biggest ten clones account for 0.6% to 0.9% of the sample. The sample's time point label, in plain terms: late/post reinfection, 12 to 24 weeks after detection. The sorted cells were sequenced directly ex vivo, without any in vitro expansion ahead of TCR sequencing. Sample: naive CD8+ T cells sorted from blood. The cell subset or site label corresponds to: total naive CD8+CD45RO- T cells. Every receptor here comes from a man aged 18 to 29 with hepatitis C virus infection.

This rearrangement joins TRBV6-5 to TRBJ2-1, with D perhaps TRBD2 (6 bases). The length of the CDR3 is 14 residues. Germline CDR1 reads MNHEY; CDR2 reads SVGAGI. Trimming left V 0 bases short and J 9 bases short, with 12 bases between. Here the CDR3 DNA reads TGTGCCAGCAGTTACTCTGGGCCCGGGGGTGAGCAGTTCTTC. Protein product: CASSYSGPGGEQFF.

The chain combines TRBV7-8 with TRBJ1-3; D is perhaps TRBD1 (6 bases). The V gene's germline CDR1 is SGHVS and CDR2 FQNEAQ. The CDR3 runs 16 residues. Trimming took 3 bases from V and 4 from J, leaving 16 bases between them. As DNA, the CDR3 is TGTGCCAGCAGCTTGCCCGGACAGCGTGCGGGAAACACCATATATTTT. Amino acid sequence: CASSLPGQRAGNTIYF.

The chain has TRBV5-6 and TRBJ2-3; TRBD2 is a possible D gene (6 bases). CDR3 length: 14 residues. From germline, CDR1 is SGHDT and CDR2 YYEEEE. The V end lost 0 bases, the J end lost 1 base, and 6 bases lay between the germline ends. CDR3 nucleotides: TGTGCCAGCAGCTTGGCGGGGGGCACAGATACGCAGTATTTT. Its translation: CASSLAGGTDTQYF.

This chain uses TRBV5-1 with TRBJ1-1; the D gene is possibly TRBD1 (5 bases). The V end lost 1 base, the J end lost 0 bases, and 13 bases lay between the germline ends. The germline V gene has CDR1 SGHRS and CDR2 YFSETQ. CDR3 size: 16 residues. CDR3 protein: CASSLSIAGLNTEAFF. DNA of the CDR3: TGCGCCAGCAGCTTGTCGATTGCAGGGTTGAACACTGAAGCTTTCTTT.

Points on this clone: Additional DNA sequences in this sample encode the identical CDR3. The chain carries TRBV5-1 and TRBJ2-1; 14 bases line up with TRBD2. CDR1 is SGHRS, CDR2 YFSETQ, per germline. CDR3 length: 15 amino acids. After removal of 2 bases from V and 8 bases from J, the junction contained 3 bases not matched to a gene. DNA of the CDR3: TGCGCCAGCAGCTTAGGGACTAGCGGGAGCTATGAGCAGTTCTTC. Translation gives CASSLGTSGSYEQFF.

V gene TRBV5-1 combines with J gene TRBJ1-1; 7 nucleotides agree with TRBD1. Per the germline V gene, CDR1 is SGHRS and CDR2 is YFSETQ. This CDR3 comprises 14 residues. Losses at the gene ends were 1 base for V and 4 bases for J; bases not matched to a gene: 4. In DNA, the CDR3 is TGCGCCAGCAGCTTGACAGGGGTTTTCACTGAAGCTTTCTTT. Protein: CASSLTGVFTEAFF.

V usage is TRBV2 and J usage is TRBJ1-6, with D perhaps matching TRBD1 (6 bases). Germline V gene sequence: CDR1 SNHLY, CDR2 FYNNEI. V was cut by 4 bases and J by 7 bases, with 11 bases left in between. The CDR3 runs to 14 residues. In DNA form, the CDR3 reads TGTGCCAGCAGTGGGGGGCAGGAAAATTCACCCCTCCACTTT. Translation gives CASSGGQENSPLHF.

V gene TRBV6-1 combines with J gene TRBJ2-7, with 7 bases aligning to TRBD2. This CDR3 is 16 amino acids long. After removal of 0 bases from V and 3 bases from J, the junction contained 8 bases not matched to a gene. In germline, CDR1 is MNHNS, CDR2 SASEGT. The CDR3 region is CASSEARDYEVYEQYF. The CDR3 bases are TGTGCCAGCAGTGAAGCCAGGGACTATGAAGTCTACGAGCAGTACTTC.

This clone turned up a few times. This rearrangement joins TRBV7-9 to TRBJ1-4; possibly TRBD1 for D (6 bases). V lost 8 bases and J 0 bases, leaving 22 bases between the germline ends. From germline, CDR1 is SEHNR and CDR2 FQNEAQ (reference sequence). CDR3 length: 18 amino acids. CDR3: CASGFPTGFSATNEKLFF. The CDR3, as DNA: TGTGCCAGCGGATTCCCCACAGGGTTCAGCGCAACTAATGAAAAACTGTTTTTT.

A single count supports this clone. The V call is TRBV9, the J call TRBJ2-1; TRBD2 aligns across 10 bases. This CDR3 is built from 15 residues. CDR1 and CDR2 (germline): SGDLS, YYNGEE. Germline trimming cut 0 bases from V and 5 bases from J; bases unmatched to any gene: 2. CDR3 DNA: TGTGCCAGCAGCGTAGACGGGACTAGCGACAATGAGCAGTTCTTC. It translates to CASSVDGTSDNEQFF.

The chain recombines TRBV7-6 with TRBJ2-1; D gene unclear. CDR1 and CDR2 from the germline V gene are SGHVS and FNYEAQ. The CDR3 runs 14 residues. The V end lost 1 base, the J end lost 0 bases, and 4 bases lay between the germline ends. CDR3 in amino acids: CASSLDSSYNEQFF. The CDR3 region has the DNA TGTGCCAGCAGCTTAGACAGCTCCTACAATGAGCAGTTCTTC.

The CDR3 is CASSFGQGRDGYTF. The CDR3 DNA is TGTGCCAGCAGCTTCGGACAGGGGAGAGATGGCTACACCTTC. This rearrangement joins TRBV7-9 to TRBJ1-2; 9 bases agree with TRBD1. V lost 3 bases to trimming and J lost 6 bases; unmatched junction nucleotides: 5. The CDR3 consists of 14 residues. Germline CDR1 and CDR2: SEHNR and FQNEAQ (reference sequence).

The rearrangement joins TRBV7-3 to TRBJ2-2, with D possibly TRBD2 on 6 matching bases. Trimming shortened V by 4 bases and J by 3 bases, and 9 bases separated the two germline ends. Germline V gene data show CDR1 as SGHTA and CDR2 as FQGTGA. This CDR3 region has 14 residues. The CDR3, as DNA: TGTGCCAGCAGCTCCCGGGACTACACCGGGGAGCTGTTTTTT. Residues: CASSSRDYTGELFF.

The V gene is TRBV6-1, the J gene TRBJ2-7; the D gene is possibly TRBD2 (6 bases). CDR3 size: 11 residues. The V gene's germline CDR1 is MNHNS and CDR2 SASEGT. The V end lost 6 bases, the J end lost 7 bases, and 10 bases lay between the germline ends. CDR3 amino acids: CASRRGGEQYF. CDR3 bases: TGTGCCAGCAGGAGGGGAGGAGAGCAGTACTTC.

The genes are TRBV30 and TRBJ2-3; 9 nucleotides line up with TRBD2. V was clipped by 0 bases and J by 3 bases; unmatched bases: 7. Germline lookup yields CDR1 GTSNPN and CDR2 SVGIG (reference sequence). CDR3 size: 16 residues. CDR3 region: CAWSVGGGAWTDTQYF. In nucleotides, the CDR3 is TGTGCCTGGAGTGTTGGCGGGGGGGCATGGACAGATACGCAGTATTTT.

This sequence joins TRBV19 and TRBJ1-5; D remains ambiguous. The CDR3 is 14 amino acids. Trimming removed 3 bases from V and 5 bases from J, with 11 bases in between. Germline V lookup: CDR1 LNHDA, CDR2 SQIVND (reference sequence). The chain's CDR3 is CASSMRFSYQPQHF. The CDR3 DNA is TGTGCCAGTAGTATGAGGTTCTCGTATCAGCCCCAGCATTTT.

The CDR3 DNA sequence: TGTGCCAGCAGTTTAATCCGTCCAGACAACTTCAACACAGATACGCAGTATTTT. This sequence encodes CASSLIRPDNFNTDTQYF. The J gene is TRBJ2-3, the V gene TRBV28; D remains ambiguous. CDR3 size: 18 residues. The germline V gene has CDR1 MDHEN and CDR2 SYDVKM. Trimming stripped 2 bases from V and 2 bases from J, with 20 bases between.

This chain connects TRBV19 to TRBJ2-1; TRBD2 aligns across 12 bases. The germline gives CDR1 LNHDA, CDR2 SQIVND (reference sequence). Trimming took 7 bases from V and 9 from J; bases not matched to a gene: 13. The CDR3 extends over 16 amino acids. In DNA, the CDR3 is TGTGCCAGTAAGAACACAGGGGCACTAGCGGGGGGTGAGCAGTTCTTC. Translation gives CASKNTGALAGGEQFF. Filled out from reference TRBV19 and TRBJ2-1, the complete variable domain reads DGGITQSPKYLFRKEGQNVTLSCEQNLNHDAMYWYRQDPGQGLRLIYYSQIVNDFQKGDIAEGYSVSREKKESFPLTVTSAQKNPTAFYLCASKNTGALAGGEQFFGPGTRLTVL.